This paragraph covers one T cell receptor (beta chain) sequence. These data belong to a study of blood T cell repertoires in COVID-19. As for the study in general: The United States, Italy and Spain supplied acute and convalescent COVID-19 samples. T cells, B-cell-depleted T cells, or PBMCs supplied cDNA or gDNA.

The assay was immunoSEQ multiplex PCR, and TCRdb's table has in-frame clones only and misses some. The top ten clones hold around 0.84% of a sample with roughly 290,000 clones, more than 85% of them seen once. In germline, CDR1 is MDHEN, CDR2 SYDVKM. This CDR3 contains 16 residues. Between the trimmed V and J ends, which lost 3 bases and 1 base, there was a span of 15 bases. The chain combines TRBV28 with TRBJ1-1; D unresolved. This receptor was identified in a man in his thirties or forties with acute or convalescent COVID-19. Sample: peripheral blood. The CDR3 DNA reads TGTGCCAGCAGTTTGTACCTTCTGCGCGCGAACACTGAAGCTTTCTTT. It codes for CASSLYLLRANTEAFF.